Below are 9 T cell receptor beta chains sequenced from a single sample in a study of OX40 agonist ivuxolimab in advanced cancers. TCRdb's table, derived via immunoSEQ multiplex PCR, lists solely in-frame clones and lacks some. The data hold tens of thousands of clones, with about 91% observed a single time. The sequencing here drew on CD4+ or CD8+ T cells sorted from blood, taken in a trial of the OX40 agonist ivuxolimab. The receptors here all came from an adult with an advanced solid tumor such as melanoma, head and neck, liver or kidney cancer.

J is TRBJ2-7 and V is TRBV27; 12 bases map to TRBD2. Trimming cost V 3 bases and J 3 bases; bases outside gene matches: 24. The CDR3 extends over 22 amino acids. CDR1 is MNHEY, CDR2 SMNVEV, per germline (reference sequence). The CDR3 region is CASSFFLIYNRGLAGILYEQYF. CDR3 sequence (DNA): TGTGCCAGCAGTTTTTTCCTAATTTACAACAGAGGACTAGCGGGAATACTCTACGAGCAGTACTTC.

The V gene is TRBV2, the J gene TRBJ2-1; 9 bases fit TRBD2. The CDR3 length is 14 residues. From germline, CDR1 is SNHLY and CDR2 FYNNEI. V shed 7 bases and J 6 bases; nucleotides not matched to a gene: 7. As DNA, the CDR3 is TGTGCCAGCATAAAGCGGGGGGCCTTCAATGAGCAGTTCTTC. Its translation is CASIKRGAFNEQFF.

The chain uses TRBV5-1 and TRBJ2-1; TRBD2 agrees at 12 bases. CDR1 and CDR2 (germline): SGHRS, YFSETQ. This CDR3 comprises 16 residues. V lost 4 bases to trimming and J lost 7 bases; unmatched junction nucleotides: 9. CDR3 nucleotides: TGCGCCAGCAGCCTCACGCTAGCGGGAGGGGTGAATGAGCAGTTCTTC. Translation gives CASSLTLAGGVNEQFF.

This sequence joins TRBV11-2 and TRBJ2-5; 9 bases are shared with TRBD1. This CDR3 spans 15 amino acids. V was clipped by 3 bases and J by 2 bases; unmatched bases: 4. CDR1 is SGHAT and CDR2 is FQNNGV in the germline V gene. CDR3 protein: CASSLPGTGQETQYF. In DNA, the CDR3 is TGTGCCAGCAGCTTGCCCGGGACAGGGCAAGAGACCCAGTACTTC. Combining the CDR3 with reference TRBV11-2 and TRBJ2-5 gives the whole variable domain EAGVAQSPRYKIIEKRQSVAFWCNPISGHATLYWYQQILGQGPKLLIQFQNNGVVDDSQLPKDRFSAERLKGVDSTLKIQPAKLEDSAVYLCASSLPGTGQETQYFGPGTRLLVL.

This chain uses TRBV28 with TRBJ2-7; 12 bases align to TRBD1. Trimming cost V 6 bases and J 5 bases; bases outside gene matches: 8. Per the germline V gene, CDR1 is MDHEN and CDR2 is SYDVKM. This CDR3 spans 15 amino acids. The CDR3 sequence is CASSGGGTGGHEQYF. The CDR3 DNA sequence: TGTGCCAGCAGCGGAGGGGGGACAGGGGGCCACGAGCAGTACTTC.

The sample holds a few counts of this clone. The chain combines TRBV11-2 with TRBJ1-3; D gene unclear. CDR1 is SGHAT and CDR2 is FQNNGV in the germline V gene. Trimming shortened V by 3 bases and J by 0 bases, and 18 bases separated the two germline ends. CDR3 size: 18 residues. The CDR3 sequence: CASSFFTAPWPSGNTIYF. In DNA form, the CDR3 reads TGTGCCAGCAGCTTCTTCACGGCCCCCTGGCCCTCTGGAAACACCATATATTTT.

The chain uses TRBV4-2 and TRBJ1-2; D perhaps matches TRBD1 (5 bases). V was trimmed by 0 bases and J by 2 bases, leaving 7 bases between them. The CDR3 is made up of 14 amino acids. CDR1 is LGHNA and CDR2 is YNFKEQ in the germline V gene. The chain's CDR3 is CASSQDRANYGYTF. The CDR3 region has the DNA TGTGCCAGCAGCCAAGACAGGGCGAACTATGGCTACACCTTC.

The chain couples TRBV11-2 to TRBJ2-7; D uncertain. CDR3 length: 14 residues. Germline CDR1 reads SGHAT; CDR2 reads FQNNGV. V lost 1 base, J lost 4 bases, and 11 bases lay in between. The CDR3 nucleotides are TGTGCCAGCAGCTTAGTGTCCAGGAATTACGAGCAGTACTTC. It codes for CASSLVSRNYEQYF.

This sequence joins TRBV13 and TRBJ2-7; D perhaps matches TRBD2 (6 bases). The CDR3 runs 17 residues. CDR1 and CDR2 from the germline V gene are PRHDT and FYEKMQ (reference sequence). The germline V and J ends were trimmed by 0 bases and 1 base, with 16 bases remaining between them. CDR3 bases: TGTGCCAGCAGCTTAGGCCTAACGGGGGAGTCATCCTACGAGCAGTACTTC. Translated, it gives CASSLGLTGESSYEQYF.